A single sample gave rise to the 14 T cell receptor beta chains below, sequenced in a study of T cell repertoires in cytomegalovirus infection. MiXCR, applied by TCRdb to the reads, yields one record per CDR3 protein. The sample contains some 300,000 distinct CDR3 sequences, about 17% of which appear only once. The sample was PBMCs. The receptors stem from a human donor in good health (CMV status not recorded). Some clones in this sample may be carry-over from other donors' samples.

CDR3 DNA sequence: TGCAGCGTCGAGGGACAGAACTATGGCTACACCTTC. Its protein product is CSVEGQNYGYTF. The rearrangement joins TRBV29-1 to TRBJ1-2; TRBD1 agrees at 7 bases. This CDR3 comprises 12 residues. The junction had 3 bases not matched to a gene; V was cut back by 6 bases and J by 2 bases. Germline V CDR1 and CDR2: SQVTM, ANQGSEA. The entire variable domain, with the rest obtained from reference TRBV29-1 and TRBJ1-2, is as follows: SAVISQKPSRDICQRGTSLTIQCQVDSQVTMMFWYRQQPGQSLTLIATANQGSEATYESGFVIDKFPISRPNLTFSTLTVSNMSPEDSSIYLCSVEGQNYGYTFGSGTRLTVV.

This clonotype was seen a handful of times. This chain joins TRBV4-2 and TRBJ2-2, with 9 bases identical to TRBD2. The trim removed 4 bases at V and 3 bases at J, leaving 12 bases unmatched. Per germline, CDR1 LGHNA and CDR2 YNFKEQ. CDR3 size: 18 residues. CDR3 region: CASSPRGGSGGYTGELFF. CDR3 bases: TGTGCCAGCAGCCCAAGGGGGGGTAGCGGGGGATACACCGGGGAGCTGTTTTTT.

At least ten counts were recorded for this clonotype. V and J are TRBV12-3 or TRBV12-4 and TRBJ2-7, with 9 bases that match TRBD1. CDR3 length equals 16 residues. The junction had 14 bases not matched to a gene; V was cut back by 6 bases and J by 5 bases. CDR3 in DNA: TGTGCCAGCAGACCACGTCCCGGGACAGGGTCGAACGAGCAGTACTTC. As protein: CASRPRPGTGSNEQYF.

The chain carries TRBV19 and TRBJ1-5; 7 positions agree with TRBD1. This CDR3 contains 13 residues. Trimming took 4 bases from V and 6 from J; bases not matched to a gene: 3. Germline V lookup: CDR1 LNHDA, CDR2 SQIVND (reference sequence). CDR3 in DNA: TGTGCCAGTAGTAGCAGGGGGGGTCAGCCCCAGCATTTT. It yields the protein CASSSRGGQPQHF.

This clonotype appeared a few times. This chain connects TRBV7-2 to TRBJ2-3; 8 bases match TRBD2. With 2 bases clipped from V and 4 bases from J, the junction kept 8 bases outside the gene matches. The germline V gene has CDR1 SGHTA and CDR2 FQGNSA. This CDR3 is 16 amino acids long. DNA for the CDR3: TGTGCCAGCAGCTTACGGGGGGGGTCTCTGGCAGATACGCAGTATTTT. Its protein product is CASSLRGGSLADTQYF.

This clonotype was counted at least ten times. The chain has TRBV20-1 and TRBJ2-3; no clear D. Trimming removed 0 bases from V and 0 bases from J, with 16 bases in between. This CDR3 comprises 17 residues. Germline lookup yields CDR1 DFQATT and CDR2 SNEGSKA (reference sequence). CDR3 amino acids: CSARDPTRGISTDTQYF. In nucleotides, the CDR3 is TGCAGTGCTAGAGACCCGACGCGCGGAATTAGCACAGATACGCAGTATTTT.

This clonotype was seen a handful of times. The chain is built from TRBV28 and TRBJ2-3; D might be TRBD1 (5 bases). The CDR3 runs to 14 residues. The V gene lost 6 bases and the J gene lost 2 bases, with 12 bases spanning the gap. The germline gives CDR1 MDHEN, CDR2 SYDVKM. For the CDR3, the DNA is TGTGCCAGCAGACAGGTTTTGGACACAGATACGCAGTATTTT. This translates into CASRQVLDTDTQYF. Looking up the rest from reference TRBV28 and TRBJ2-3 gives the full variable domain: DVKVTQSSRYLVKRTGEKVFLECVQDMDHENMFWYRQDPGLGLRLIYFSYDVKMKEKGDIPEGYSVSREKKERFSLILESASTNQTSMYLCASRQVLDTDTQYFGPGTRLTVL.

This clonotype was picked up many times. J is TRBJ1-2 and V is TRBV7-2, with 10 bases lining up with TRBD1. The CDR3 runs 15 residues. V gave up 7 bases and J gave up 7 bases; unmatched junction bases: 12. The germline CDR1 and CDR2 sequences are SGHTA and FQGNSA. CDR3 in amino acids: CASTLNGDRGSGYTF. The CDR3 bases are TGTGCCAGCACCCTGAACGGGGACAGGGGCTCTGGCTACACCTTC.

This clonotype was observed many times. The chain couples TRBV4-1 to TRBJ2-1; TRBD1 aligns across 8 bases. This CDR3 spans 15 amino acids. V shed 0 bases and J 14 bases; nucleotides not matched to a gene: 12. Germline CDR1 and CDR2: MGHRA and YSYEKL. CDR3 coding DNA: TGCGCCAGCAGCCAAGAATGGACAGGGTCCCATGGGGAGTTCTTC. Protein: CASSQEWTGSHGEFF.

The sample holds many counts of this clonotype. The chain combines TRBV4-3 with TRBJ2-1; D may be TRBD1 or TRBD2 (5 bases each). V shed 0 bases and J shed 6 bases, with 12 bases lying between them. Germline V gene sequence: CDR1 LGHNA, CDR2 YSLEER. The CDR3 spans 15 residues. In DNA, the CDR3 is TGCGCCAGCAGCCAAGATAAATGGGGGTCCAATGAGCAGTTCTTC. Protein: CASSQDKWGSNEQFF.

The genes are TRBV20-1 and TRBJ1-2, with a possible D match to TRBD1 (6 bases). The CDR3 has 13 amino acids. Between the trimmed V and J ends, which lost 7 bases and 4 bases, there was a span of 16 bases. CDR1 and CDR2 from the germline V gene are DFQATT and SNEGSKA (reference sequence). The DNA of the CDR3 is TGCAGTGTCCCGAGGGGGAGGGGCTATGGCTACACCTTC. Its translation is CSVPRGRGYGYTF.

This clonotype showed up just a few times. This chain connects TRBV6-1 to TRBJ1-5, with D hard to call. CDR3 size: 13 residues. V lost 0 bases to trimming and J lost 3 bases, with 3 bases between them. Germline V lookup: CDR1 MNHNS, CDR2 SASEGT. The CDR3 DNA is TGTGCCAGCAGTGAAGCTTACAATCAGCCCCAGCATTTT. This gives the protein CASSEAYNQPQHF.

This clonotype was recorded a few times. The chain employs TRBV19 and TRBJ1-4, with D maybe TRBD1 (5 bases). The CDR3 covers 15 residues. Trimming pared 9 bases from V and 5 bases from J, leaving 19 bases between. Germline-derived CDR1 and CDR2 are LNHDA and SQIVND (reference sequence). The CDR3 sequence: CASRWWGDENEKLFF. CDR3 coding DNA: TGTGCCAGCCGATGGTGGGGGGATGAGAATGAAAAACTGTTTTTT.

This clonotype was counted many times. This chain connects TRBV7-8 to TRBJ2-7; D is uncertain. Trimming shortened V by 5 bases and J by 0 bases, and 11 bases separated the two germline ends. The CDR3 is 14 residues long. Germline V gene data show CDR1 as SGHVS and CDR2 as FQNEAQ. The CDR3 protein is CASSPSWGSYEQYF. For the CDR3, the DNA is TGTGCCAGCAGCCCCTCATGGGGCTCCTACGAGCAGTACTTC.